One and the same sample provided the 10 T cell receptor beta chains below, sequenced in a study of identical twins (dated by TCRdb to the mid-2010s). Libraries came from 5' RACE. This sample was sequenced with an Illumina HiSeq 2000. TCRdb reanalyzed the raw reads on its own, using fastp at Q25 for trimming and MiXCR for clone calling, and kept in-frame beta chains. Identical CDR3 proteins give one entry, which carries the most common genes and DNA. The sample table contains hundreds of thousands of distinct CDR3 sequences; only one count was recorded for approximately 9% of them. The top ten clonotypes cover 5% to 6.5% of the sample. Sequencing was carried out using memory (CD45RO+) T cells sorted from blood. The cell subset or site label on this specimen signifies: CD45RO+ enriched T cells. The source of these receptors is a young woman in good health.

This clonotype was detected ten times or more. This chain connects TRBV6-4 to TRBJ2-7; 9 bases line up with TRBD2. Trimming removed 0 bases from V and 10 bases from J; junction bases left unmatched: 4. Germline assignment: CDR1 MRHNA and CDR2 SNTAGT. The CDR3 loop spans 13 amino acids. The CDR3 reads CASSDSSSGVQYF. The CDR3 region has the DNA TGTGCCAGCAGTGACTCATCTAGCGGGGTACAGTACTTC.

This clonotype appeared a few times. The CDR3 sequence: CASSPWSVQETQYF. CDR3 coding DNA: TGTGCCAGCAGCCCTTGGAGTGTACAGGAGACCCAGTACTTC. The chain combines TRBV7-9 with TRBJ2-5; D gene uncertain. Germline V gives CDR1 SEHNR, CDR2 FQNEAQ (reference sequence). The V end lost 5 bases, the J end lost 5 bases, and 15 bases lay between the germline ends. The CDR3 runs to 14 residues. Combining the CDR3 with reference TRBV7-9 and TRBJ2-5 gives the whole variable domain DTGVSQNPRHKITKRGQNVTFRCDPISEHNRLYWYRQTLGQGPEFLTYFQNEAQLEKSRLLSDRFSAERPKGSFSTLEIQRTEQGDSAMYLCASSPWSVQETQYFGPGTRLLVL.

This chain connects TRBV7-2 to TRBJ2-7; D is possibly TRBD2 (6 bases). The CDR3 is 15 amino acids. CDR1 SGHTA and CDR2 FQGNSA come from the germline V gene. Between the trimmed V and J ends, which lost 0 bases and 6 bases, there was a span of 15 bases. The CDR3 bases are TGTGCCAGCAGCTTAGCGGGACTTAGGCCATCCGAGCAGTACTTC. Its translation is CASSLAGLRPSEQYF.

This clonotype was seen a handful of times. V and J are TRBV11-3 and TRBJ2-3; no clear D. Deletions cut 5 bases from V and 6 bases from J, with 12 bases between. Germline-derived CDR1 and CDR2 are SGHNT and YENEEA. This CDR3 is built from 13 residues. CDR3: CASSVIPVDTQYF. The CDR3 coding sequence is TGTGCCAGCAGCGTAATCCCCGTGGATACGCAGTATTTT.

The rearrangement links TRBV5-1 to TRBJ2-2; a possible D gene is TRBD2 (6 bases). The CDR3 sequence is 15 residues long. Trimming removed 2 bases from V and 6 bases from J, with 14 bases in between. The germline V gene has CDR1 SGHRS and CDR2 YFSETQ. The CDR3 is CASSFRGGAAGELFF. The CDR3 nucleotides read TGCGCCAGCAGCTTTCGGGGAGGAGCGGCCGGGGAGCTGTTTTTT.

The CDR3 DNA reads TGTGCCAGCAGTCGAGGAGATGAGCAGTTCTTC. It is translated as CASSRGDEQFF. The V gene is TRBV11-2, the J gene TRBJ2-1; D gene ambiguous. CDR1 is SGHAT, CDR2 FQNNGV, per germline. V lost 6 bases to trimming and J lost 8 bases, with 8 bases between them. CDR3 length: 11 residues.

This clonotype has at least ten counts. V and J are TRBV12-3 or TRBV12-4 and TRBJ2-3; TRBD2 matches at 8 bases. The ends lost 6 bases at V and 4 bases at J; junction bases unmatched: 6. CDR3 length equals 14 residues. CDR3 sequence (DNA): TGTGCCAGCAGCCCGAGGCGGGAGGCAGATACGCAGTATTTT. Translation: CASSPRREADTQYF.

The chain combines TRBV7-9 with TRBJ1-3; weak D call: TRBD1 (5 bases). The CDR3 has 16 residues. The V and J ends lost 5 bases and 0 bases respectively, with 14 bases between them. In germline, CDR1 is SEHNR, CDR2 FQNEAQ (reference sequence). CDR3 DNA: TGTGCCAGCAGCCTCCGGGGGACTCCCTCTGGAAACACCATATATTTT. Amino acids: CASSLRGTPSGNTIYF.

This clonotype was seen a few times. The CDR3 region has the DNA TGTGCCAGCAGCTTCTTAGGGTCCTACAATGAGCAGTTCTTC. Amino acid sequence: CASSFLGSYNEQFF. The V call is TRBV7-9, the J call TRBJ2-1; D gene ambiguous. V lost 3 bases and J lost 1, with 7 bases in between. Germline V lookup: CDR1 SEHNR, CDR2 FQNEAQ (reference sequence). The CDR3 is 14 residues long.

This clonotype was counted a few times. The chain links TRBV10-2 to TRBJ1-2; 7 nucleotides agree with TRBD1. The germline CDR1 and CDR2 sequences are WSHSY and SAAADI. With 6 bases clipped from V and 8 bases from J, the junction kept 6 bases outside the gene matches. The CDR3 contains 12 residues. The CDR3 region has the DNA TGCGCCAGCAGACAAACAGGGGCCGGCTACACCTTC. It specifies CASRQTGAGYTF.